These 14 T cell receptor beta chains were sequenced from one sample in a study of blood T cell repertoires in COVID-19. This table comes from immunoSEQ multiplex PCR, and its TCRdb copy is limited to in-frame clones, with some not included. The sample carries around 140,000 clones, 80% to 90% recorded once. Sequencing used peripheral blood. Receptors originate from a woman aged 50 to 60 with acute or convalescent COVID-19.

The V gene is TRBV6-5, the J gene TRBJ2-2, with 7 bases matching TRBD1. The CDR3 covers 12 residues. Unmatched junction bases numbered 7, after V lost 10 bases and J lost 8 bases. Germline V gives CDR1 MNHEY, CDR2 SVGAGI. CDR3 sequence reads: CAIRDSLGELFF. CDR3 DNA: TGTGCCATTAGGGACAGCCTTGGGGAGCTGTTTTTT.

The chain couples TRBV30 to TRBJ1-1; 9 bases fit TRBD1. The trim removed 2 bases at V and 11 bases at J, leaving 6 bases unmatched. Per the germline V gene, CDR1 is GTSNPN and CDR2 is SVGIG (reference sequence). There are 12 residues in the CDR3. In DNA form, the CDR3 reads TGTGCCTGGAGTTATAACAGGGGGCGGGCTTTCTTT. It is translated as CAWSYNRGRAFF.

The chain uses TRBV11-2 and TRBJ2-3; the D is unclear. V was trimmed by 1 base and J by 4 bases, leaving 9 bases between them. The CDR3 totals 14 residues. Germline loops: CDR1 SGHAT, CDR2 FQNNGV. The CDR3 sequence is CASSLGLPPDTQYF. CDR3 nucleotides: TGTGCCAGCAGCTTAGGGCTCCCCCCAGATACGCAGTATTTT.

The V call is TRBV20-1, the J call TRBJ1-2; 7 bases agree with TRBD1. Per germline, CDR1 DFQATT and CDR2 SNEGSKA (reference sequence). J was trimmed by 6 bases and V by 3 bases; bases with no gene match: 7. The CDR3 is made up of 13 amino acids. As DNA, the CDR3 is TGCAGTGCTAGTAGGGGTCAGGGGGATGGCTACACCTTC. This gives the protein CSASRGQGDGYTF.

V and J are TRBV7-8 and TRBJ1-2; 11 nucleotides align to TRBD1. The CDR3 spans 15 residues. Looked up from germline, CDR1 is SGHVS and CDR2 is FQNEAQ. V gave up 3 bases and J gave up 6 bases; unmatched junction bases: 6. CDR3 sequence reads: CASSFGTGGGNGYTF. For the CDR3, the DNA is TGTGCCAGCAGCTTCGGGACAGGGGGAGGTAATGGCTACACCTTC.

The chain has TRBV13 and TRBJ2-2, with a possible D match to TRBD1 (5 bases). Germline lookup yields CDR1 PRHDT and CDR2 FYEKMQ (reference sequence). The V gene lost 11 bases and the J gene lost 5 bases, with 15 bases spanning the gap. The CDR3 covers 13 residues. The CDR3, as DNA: TGTGCCGGGATGGACCAGGGAACCGGGGAGCTGTTTTTT. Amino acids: CAGMDQGTGELFF.

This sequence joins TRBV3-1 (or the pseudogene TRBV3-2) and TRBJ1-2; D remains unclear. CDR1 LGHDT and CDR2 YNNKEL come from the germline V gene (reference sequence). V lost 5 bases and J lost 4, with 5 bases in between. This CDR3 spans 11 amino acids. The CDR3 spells CASSDFYGYTF. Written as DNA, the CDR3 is TGTGCCAGCAGCGACTTCTATGGCTACACCTTC.

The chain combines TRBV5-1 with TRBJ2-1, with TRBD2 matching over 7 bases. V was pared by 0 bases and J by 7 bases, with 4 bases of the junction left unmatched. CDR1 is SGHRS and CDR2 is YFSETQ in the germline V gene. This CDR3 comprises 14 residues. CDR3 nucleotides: TGCGCCAGCAGCTTGGTGGGGCGGGAGAATGAGCAGTTCTTC. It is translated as CASSLVGRENEQFF.

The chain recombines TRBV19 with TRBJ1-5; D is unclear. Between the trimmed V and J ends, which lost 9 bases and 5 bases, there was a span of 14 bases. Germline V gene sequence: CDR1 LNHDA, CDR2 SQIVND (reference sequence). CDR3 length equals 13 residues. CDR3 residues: CASSGGDDQPQHF. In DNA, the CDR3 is TGTGCCAGCAGTGGAGGTGACGATCAGCCCCAGCATTTT.

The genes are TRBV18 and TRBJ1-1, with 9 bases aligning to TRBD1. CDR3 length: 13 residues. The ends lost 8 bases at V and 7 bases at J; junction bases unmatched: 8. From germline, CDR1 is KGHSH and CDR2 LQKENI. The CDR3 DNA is TGTGCCAGCGCCACAGGGGGCGGGGGTGAAGCTTTCTTT. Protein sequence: CASATGGGGEAFF.

The CDR3 is CASSAGTGDGYTF. The CDR3 DNA reads as TGTGCCAGCAGCGCCGGGACAGGGGATGGCTACACCTTC. This chain joins TRBV9 and TRBJ1-2; TRBD1 matches 10 bases. V lost 3 bases, J lost 6 bases, and 2 bases stayed unmatched. The CDR3 consists of 13 residues. Germline-derived CDR1 and CDR2 are SGDLS and YYNGEE.

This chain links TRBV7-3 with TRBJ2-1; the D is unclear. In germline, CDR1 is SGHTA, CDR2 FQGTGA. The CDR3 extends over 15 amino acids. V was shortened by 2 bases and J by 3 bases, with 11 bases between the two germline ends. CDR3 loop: CASSLALTGYNEQFF. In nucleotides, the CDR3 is TGTGCCAGCAGCTTAGCTTTAACCGGCTACAATGAGCAGTTCTTC.

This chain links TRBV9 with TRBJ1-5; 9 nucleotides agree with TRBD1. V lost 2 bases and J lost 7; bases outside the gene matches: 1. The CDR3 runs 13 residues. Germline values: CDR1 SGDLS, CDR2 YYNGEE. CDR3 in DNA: TGTGCCAGCAGCGTCGGACAGGGGCAGCCCCAGCATTTT. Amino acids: CASSVGQGQPQHF.

CDR3 loop: CASSSPGLAVLSYNEQFF. DNA for the CDR3: TGTGCCAGCAGCTCACCCGGACTAGCGGTCCTGTCCTACAATGAGCAGTTCTTC. The chain has TRBV5-8 and TRBJ2-1; 10 bases map to TRBD2. V shed 3 bases and J 1 base; nucleotides not matched to a gene: 10. The CDR3 length is 18 residues. In germline, CDR1 is SGHTS, CDR2 YDEGEE.